This is a list of T cell receptor beta chains from one sample in a study of T cell responses to AZD1222 COVID-19 vaccine. The table came from immunoSEQ multiplex PCR; TCRdb's copy has only in-frame clones and leaves some out. In the table there are about 100,000 clones, about nine tenths of which are singletons. The sequencing here drew on peripheral blood, taken on day 0 of AZD1222 vaccination. These receptors were obtained from an adult in good health. Both conserved end residues are part of each CDR3. The order of the fields is V gene, D gene, J gene, CDR3 protein. The D gene is left open where the match is weak.

TRBV5-1	TRBD1	TRBJ1-2	CASTRTGDNYGYTF
TRBV7-2	NA	TRBJ2-3	CASSPGGNTDTQYF
TRBV29-1	TRBD1	TRBJ1-1	CSVEGRGRGEAFF
TRBV5-3	TRBD2	TRBJ2-2	CARTPLTSGAYIGELFF
TRBV28	NA	TRBJ2-1	CASSLLAASSYNEQFF
TRBV4-3	NA	TRBJ2-1	CASSQDPRGYYNEQFF
TRBV7-9	NA	TRBJ1-3	CASSLQTSSGNTIYF
TRBV29-1	NA	TRBJ2-3	CSVRKGVGTDTQYF
TRBV5-1	TRBD1	TRBJ1-1	CASSSSGQGRTEAFF
TRBV4-3	TRBD2	TRBJ2-7	CASSQVSGRGERAYEQYF
TRBV9	TRBD2	TRBJ2-7	CASSLAGGSSYEQYF
TRBV20-1	NA	TRBJ2-3	CSASILGTDTQYF
TRBV19	TRBD1	TRBJ2-1	CATRTGPTYNEQFF
TRBV7-9	NA	TRBJ1-1	CATIAGVPEAFF
TRBV11-3	TRBD1	TRBJ2-1	CASSSRQGYEQFF
TRBV4-3	NA	TRBJ2-7	CASSQGVGSYEQYF
TRBV7-9	NA	TRBJ1-2	CASSLGEGYGYTF
TRBV30	NA	TRBJ1-4	CAWSVNAGAEKLFF
TRBV18	NA	TRBJ2-1	CASSPRGTLGNEQFF
TRBV10-1	NA	TRBJ2-7	CASSESRASYEQYF
TRBV7-3	TRBD1	TRBJ2-7	CASSSDPGTGVYEQYF
TRBV19	TRBD2	TRBJ2-2	CASSIGLAGALNTGELFF
TRBV12-3/TRBV12-4	NA	TRBJ2-7	CASTQGGYEQYF
TRBV7-3	TRBD2	TRBJ2-5	CASSPLGGKETQYF
TRBV3-1/TRBV3-2	NA	TRBJ2-5	CASSQRGGGQETQYF
TRBV7-2	NA	TRBJ1-2	CASSLATASNYGYTF
TRBV20-1	NA	TRBJ1-1	CSARQGTEAFF
TRBV7-3	NA	TRBJ2-5	CASSLSGSRGHETQYF
TRBV2	TRBD1	TRBJ1-1	CASSEAQGENTEAFF
TRBV29-1	TRBD1	TRBJ2-5	CSADRGQGAGETQYF
TRBV12-3/TRBV12-4	NA	TRBJ1-1	CASSNLNTEAFF
TRBV7-8	NA	TRBJ1-2	CASSLDRGGSYGYTF
TRBV6-5	TRBD2	TRBJ2-1	CASSPVASGRGEQFF
TRBV4-1	NA	TRBJ2-7	CASSQNLWGTEQYF
TRBV7-2	TRBD2	TRBJ2-7	CASRPGLAGEEQYF
TRBV29-1	NA	TRBJ2-3	CSVSPDGIMDTQYF
TRBV28	TRBD2	TRBJ2-3	CASRPTSGRADRELGTQYF
TRBV6-5	TRBD1	TRBJ2-5	CASSYGQGETQYF
TRBV2	NA	TRBJ1-1	CASSEIPSYRTVNTEAFF
TRBV5-5	NA	TRBJ2-7	CASSFFPGEQYF
TRBV11-1	TRBD1	TRBJ1-4	CASSRTTGNGEKLFF
TRBV18	NA	TRBJ2-1	CASSPGLGGAHNEQFF
TRBV28	NA	TRBJ1-2	CASSQARSDYGYTF